Reported below is one TCR beta chain. The antigen is not known. The junction differs from germline at one of its ends, possibly a read error. CDR3 length: 15 residues. Germline CDR1 and CDR2: SQVTM and ANQGSEA. Full-length variable regions came from constant-region reverse primers plus semi-nested Nested Universal Primer A PCR. Using its own MiXCR run on the 5' RACE reads, TCRdb lists one record per CDR3 protein. The sample lists 13,000 or so distinct CDR3 sequences, more than 20% occurring once. Study-level results: Tumor memory CD4+ T cell TCR gene usage was found to cluster with blood and lymph node memory CD4+ cells and with lymph node naive CD4+ cells. Tumor-infiltrating Treg TCR alpha and beta sequences overlapped most with tumor naive CD4+ T cells, then blood naive. The larger-cohort validation was restricted to a single TCR beta V-J rearrangement rather than whole repertoires.

The receptor was derived from a female donor with breast cancer. Input material: naive CD4+ T cells sorted from blood. As for subset: naive CD4+ T cells, CD4+CD45RA+CD25-. The chain uses TRBV29-1 and TRBJ1-3; 8 nucleotides agree with TRBD1. The CDR3 DNA reads as TGCGGCGTGTCGGACAGGGCGAGCTCTGGAAACACCATATATTTT. Protein product: CGVSDRASSGNTIYF.